The T cell receptor beta chain under discussion was sequenced for a study of control samples from healthy donors and cancer patients. The CDR3 is 13 amino acids. From germline, CDR1 is ENHRY and CDR2 SYGVKD. The J segment lost 6 bases and the V segment lost 6 bases, leaving 2 bases of the junction unmatched. TCRdb's table, derived via immunoSEQ multiplex PCR, lists solely in-frame clones and lacks some. The repertoire consists of approximately 100,000 clones, with around 88% occurring once and the leading ten covering roughly an eighth. The clonotype was recovered from a man younger than 40 in good health. Sequencing was carried out using blood. V usage is TRBV10-3 and J usage is TRBJ1-6, with 7 positions matching TRBD1. CDR3 residues: CAIRTGTNSPLHF. The CDR3 bases are TGTGCCATCAGGACAGGGACTAATTCACCCCTCCACTTT.